The 29 T cell receptor beta chains below all came from one sample that was sequenced in a study of OX40 agonist ivuxolimab in advanced cancers. Data came from immunoSEQ multiplex PCR; TCRdb stores just in-frame clones and leaves some out. The sample lists 68,000 or so clones, roughly 85% occurring once. Here the sequenced sample was CD4+ or CD8+ T cells sorted from blood, taken in a trial of the OX40 agonist ivuxolimab. The receptors here all came from an adult with an advanced solid tumor such as melanoma, head and neck, liver or kidney cancer.

The chain is built from TRBV7-2 and TRBJ2-7; 7 bases match TRBD1. Germline V gene lookup returns CDR1 SGHTA and CDR2 FQGNSA. V lost 1 base and J lost 6; bases outside the gene matches: 6. This CDR3 is built from 14 residues. This CDR3 reads CASSLDRGLGEQYF. The CDR3 DNA is TGTGCCAGCAGCTTAGATAGGGGGCTTGGCGAGCAGTACTTC.

The chain recombines TRBV6-5 with TRBJ1-2; no firm D call. This CDR3 contains 13 residues. Trimming left V 7 bases short and J 5 bases short, with 14 bases between. Germline CDR1 is MNHEY and CDR2 is SVGAGI. The CDR3, as DNA: TGTGCCAGCAAGCGGACGGATCTTTATGGCTACACCTTC. This encodes CASKRTDLYGYTF.

This clone showed up just once. The chain couples TRBV6-5 to TRBJ1-5, with D maybe TRBD1 (6 bases). Germline V gene lookup returns CDR1 MNHEY and CDR2 SVGAGI. Trimming stripped 6 bases from V and 3 bases from J, with 9 bases between. The CDR3 totals 13 residues. CDR3 sequence: CASRRDNNQPQHF. DNA of the CDR3: TGTGCCAGCAGGCGGGACAACAATCAGCCCCAGCATTTT.

The CDR3 sequence: CASRPGQGVEQYF. DNA for the CDR3: TGTGCCAGCAGGCCGGGACAGGGGGTCGAGCAGTACTTC. The chain uses TRBV25-1 and TRBJ2-7; 11 bases align to TRBD1. Germline lookup yields CDR1 MGHDK and CDR2 SYGVNS. The trim removed 6 bases at V and 6 bases at J, leaving 4 bases unmatched. There are 13 residues in the CDR3.

The chain uses TRBV10-3 and TRBJ2-5, with D maybe TRBD1 (8 bases). The CDR3 has 14 amino acids. Germline lookup yields CDR1 ENHRY and CDR2 SYGVKD. V was clipped by 6 bases and J by 5 bases, with 16 bases between them. The CDR3 reads CAISDLQGGETQYF. The DNA for the CDR3 is TGTGCCATCAGCGACCTACAGGGGGGGGAGACCCAGTACTTC.

The genes are TRBV18 and TRBJ2-1; D might be TRBD1 (6 bases). CDR1 is KGHSH and CDR2 is LQKENI in the germline V gene. The CDR3 has 15 residues. The V gene lost 2 bases and the J gene lost 3 bases, with 11 bases spanning the gap. The CDR3 spells CASSPNRDNYNEQFF. CDR3 nucleotide sequence: TGTGCCAGCTCACCAAACCGGGACAACTACAATGAGCAGTTCTTC.

This rearrangement joins TRBV28 to TRBJ1-5; D is undetermined. Germline CDR1 MDHEN, CDR2 SYDVKM. Deletions cut 8 bases from V and 2 bases from J, with 4 bases between. The CDR3 spans 11 residues. The CDR3 bases are TGTGCCAGCCCAGGCAATCAGCCCCAGCATTTT. Residues: CASPGNQPQHF.

CDR3 region: CASSLLMGSTEAFF. The CDR3 DNA reads as TGTGCCAGCAGCTTGTTAATGGGAAGCACTGAAGCTTTCTTT. The genes are TRBV7-2 and TRBJ1-1; D remains unclear. CDR1 and CDR2 (germline): SGHTA, FQGNSA. CDR3 size: 14 residues. The germline V and J ends were trimmed by 3 bases and 4 bases, with 12 bases remaining between them.

V gene TRBV6-4 combines with J gene TRBJ2-6, with 9 positions matching TRBD1. The CDR3 has 16 amino acids. V trimming: 5 bases; J trimming: 4 bases; junction bases outside the gene matches: 6. Germline-derived CDR1 and CDR2 are MRHNA and SNTAGT. The CDR3 region is CASSPGTGTGANVLTF. CDR3 sequence (DNA): TGTGCCAGCAGTCCCGGGACAGGGACCGGGGCCAACGTCCTGACTTTC.

This rearrangement joins TRBV29-1 to TRBJ2-5; TRBD2 matches at 10 bases. This CDR3 spans 12 amino acids. V shed 7 bases, J shed 2 bases, and the junction held 1 base outside the gene matches. From germline, CDR1 is SQVTM and CDR2 ANQGSEA. The CDR3 loop reads CSGAGGQETQYF. The CDR3, as DNA: TGCAGCGGAGCGGGGGGGCAAGAGACCCAGTACTTC.

In its sample, this clone was seen once. The chain recombines TRBV7-8 with TRBJ1-1; 7 nucleotides match TRBD1. This CDR3 contains 12 residues. V shed 5 bases and J 6 bases; nucleotides not matched to a gene: 3. Germline V CDR1 and CDR2: SGHVS, FQNEAQ. CDR3 nucleotide sequence: TGTGCCAGCAGCCGGACAGGTCCTGAAGCTTTCTTT. Translated: CASSRTGPEAFF.

V gene TRBV7-2 combines with J gene TRBJ1-1; D remains unclear. V was pared by 1 base and J by 2 bases, with 5 bases between. The CDR3 consists of 13 residues. Germline CDR1 reads SGHTA; CDR2 reads FQGNSA. The CDR3 nucleotides read TGTGCCAGCAGCTTAGTGATAAACACTGAAGCTTTCTTT. Amino acids: CASSLVINTEAFF.

This chain joins TRBV4-1 and TRBJ1-4, with D tentatively TRBD1 (5 bases). Trimming took off 0 bases at V and 8 bases at J, with 16 bases between the two ends. Germline CDR1 and CDR2: MGHRA and YSYEKL. The CDR3 is 16 residues long. The CDR3 DNA reads as TGCGCCAGCAGCCAAGATCCAGGACACGGGCAGGAAAAACTGTTTTTT. It specifies CASSQDPGHGQEKLFF.

The chain links TRBV14 to TRBJ1-4, with 10 bases matching TRBD1. V dropped 4 bases and J dropped 7; count of bases not matched to a gene: 12. The CDR3 covers 17 residues. Germline assignment: CDR1 SGHDN and CDR2 FVKESK. For the CDR3, the DNA is TGTGCCAGCAGCCTCTCCGGGACAGGGGCCGGTCGTGAAAAACTGTTTTTT. Its protein is CASSLSGTGAGREKLFF. Together with reference TRBV14 and TRBJ1-4, the CDR3 gives the full variable domain: EAGVTQFPSHSVIEKGQTVTLRCDPISGHDNLYWYRRVMGKEIKFLLHFVKESKQDESGMPNNRFLAERTGGTYSTLKVQPAELEDSGVYFCASSLSGTGAGREKLFFGSGTQLSVL.

The gene calls are TRBV6-5 and TRBJ2-7, with D uncertain. The V gene's germline CDR1 is MNHEY and CDR2 SVGAGI. Deletions cut 2 bases from V and 4 bases from J, with 15 bases between. The CDR3 loop spans 15 amino acids. Here the CDR3 reads CASSYNGQNHYEQYF. CDR3 bases: TGTGCCAGCAGTTACAACGGGCAGAACCATTACGAGCAGTACTTC.

For the CDR3, the DNA is TGTGCCAGCATTTCGGGACGAACCTGGGTCAATCAGCCCCAGCATTTT. This codes for CASISGRTWVNQPQHF. The V gene is TRBV28, the J gene TRBJ1-5, with D maybe TRBD1 (5 bases). The germline V gene has CDR1 MDHEN and CDR2 SYDVKM. This CDR3 has 16 residues. Trimming cost V 7 bases and J 3 bases, with 19 bases left between them.

V and J are TRBV5-1 and TRBJ1-2; 7 bases are a match to TRBD1. The germline V gene encodes CDR1 SGHRS and CDR2 YFSETQ. This CDR3 is 13 amino acids long. V dropped 0 bases and J dropped 6; count of bases not matched to a gene: 2. The CDR3 protein is CASSLVRGNGYTF. The DNA of the CDR3 is TGCGCCAGCAGCTTGGTCAGGGGGAATGGCTACACCTTC.

Remarks on this clone: The limits of the CDR3 on the DNA are not certain, so only TCRdb's listed CDR3 is given. The gene calls are TRBV7-2 and TRBJ1-2; TRBD1 is taken as the D call from the table, unchecked against the DNA. Germline V gene data show CDR1 as SGHTA and CDR2 as FQGNSA. Inclusive of both ends, the CDR3 amounts to 12 amino acids. This chain's CDR3 is CASSFSVGQGSF.

The chain recombines TRBV10-3 with TRBJ1-1, with a possible D match to TRBD1 (5 bases). The V gene's germline CDR1 is ENHRY and CDR2 SYGVKD. Trimming took off 2 bases at V and 4 bases at J, with 8 bases between the two ends. This CDR3 contains 13 residues. CDR3 region: CAISEAGTTEAFF. CDR3 DNA sequence: TGTGCCATCAGTGAGGCCGGGACCACTGAAGCTTTCTTT.

CDR3 bases: TGTGCCAGCAGAGCTGACTGGAATGAGCAGTTCTTC. As protein: CASRADWNEQFF. The chain is built from TRBV27 and TRBJ2-1, with unresolved D. Germline V gene lookup returns CDR1 MNHEY and CDR2 SMNVEV (reference sequence). The CDR3 contains 12 residues. The ends were cut back, 6 bases at V and 7 bases at J, with 10 bases in the middle.

The chain employs TRBV11-2 and TRBJ1-6; TRBD1 might be the D (5 bases). Germline loops: CDR1 SGHAT, CDR2 FQNNGV. V dropped 0 bases and J dropped 7 bases, with 10 bases sitting between them. This CDR3 spans 15 amino acids. As DNA, the CDR3 is TGTGCCAGCAGCTTAGATCCGGGGCAGAATTCACCCCTCCACTTT. Translation gives CASSLDPGQNSPLHF.

In its sample, this clone was seen a few times. The J gene is TRBJ2-5, the V gene TRBV19; 7 bases are a match to TRBD1. Germline V gene sequence: CDR1 LNHDA, CDR2 SQIVND (reference sequence). The CDR3 contains 13 residues. The V and J ends lost 3 bases and 4 bases, in that order; junction bases with no gene match: 2. For the CDR3, the DNA is TGTGCCAGTAGTATCCCAGGGGGAGAGACCCAGTACTTC. Protein: CASSIPGGETQYF. The full variable domain, rest sourced from reference TRBV19 and TRBJ2-5, is DGGITQSPKYLFRKEGQNVTLSCEQNLNHDAMYWYRQDPGQGLRLIYYSQIVNDFQKGDIAEGYSVSREKKESFPLTVTSAQKNPTAFYLCASSIPGGETQYFGPGTRLLVL.

This clone was seen only a few times. The chain links TRBV15 to TRBJ1-5; D is ambiguous. Germline V lookup: CDR1 LNHNV, CDR2 YYDKDF (reference sequence). The CDR3 length is 15 residues. The germline V and J ends were trimmed by 5 bases and 3 bases, with 14 bases remaining between them. The CDR3 nucleotides read TGTGCCACCAGCCTCGCGAAAGGAAACAATCAGCCCCAGCATTTT. Its translation: CATSLAKGNNQPQHF. The variable domain in full, with the rest retrieved from reference TRBV15 and TRBJ1-5, is DAMVIQNPRYQVTQFGKPVTLSCSQTLNHNVMYWYQQKSSQAPKLLFHYYDKDFNNEADTPDNFQSRRPNTSFCFLDIRSPGLGDTAMYLCATSLAKGNNQPQHFGDGTRLSIL.

About this clone itself: The identical CDR3 is also encoded by other nucleotide sequences in the sample. V usage is TRBV30 and J usage is TRBJ1-3; D is undetermined. The germline gives CDR1 GTSNPN, CDR2 SVGIG (reference sequence). The CDR3 spans 11 residues. Trimming removed 1 base from V and 5 bases from J, with 3 bases in between. DNA for the CDR3: TGTGCCTGGAGTGATAGAAACACCATATATTTT. Its protein product is CAWSDRNTIYF.

This clone has more than one count but fewer than ten. The CDR3 sequence: CASSLDRRIETQYF. As DNA, the CDR3 is TGTGCCAGCAGCTTGGATCGTCGGATAGAGACCCAGTACTTC. This rearrangement joins TRBV5-4 to TRBJ2-5; D unclear. The length of the CDR3 is 14 residues. Germline lookup yields CDR1 SGHNT and CDR2 YYREEE (reference sequence). The germline V and J ends were trimmed by 0 bases and 4 bases, with 10 bases remaining between them.

The CDR3 loop is CASSSRQGTAFF. The CDR3 DNA reads TGTGCCAGCAGCTCCAGACAGGGGACGGCTTTCTTT. The chain links TRBV7-3 to TRBJ1-1, with 8 bases fitting TRBD1. Germline V CDR1 and CDR2: SGHTA, FQGTGA. This CDR3 has 12 amino acids. J gave up 11 bases and V 4 bases, and 6 bases lay outside the gene matches. The full variable domain, completed using reference TRBV7-3 and TRBJ1-1, is GAGVSQTPSNKVTEKGKYVELRCDPISGHTALYWYRQSLGQGPEFLIYFQGTGAADDSGLPNDRFFAVRPEGSVSTLKIQRTERGDSAVYLCASSSRQGTAFFGQGTRLTVV.

The chain links TRBV4-3 to TRBJ2-7; 7 bases fit TRBD2. V trimming: 8 bases; J trimming: 2 bases; junction bases outside the gene matches: 9. Germline values: CDR1 LGHNA, CDR2 YSLEER. The length of the CDR3 is 14 residues. CDR3 coding DNA: TGCGCCAGCGCCGTAGGGAGGGGAACCTACGAGCAGTACTTC. Its protein is CASAVGRGTYEQYF.

J is TRBJ2-3 and V is TRBV5-6; D may be TRBD1 (8 bases). CDR1 is SGHDT, CDR2 YYEEEE, per germline. V dropped 0 bases and J dropped 6 bases, with 11 bases sitting between them. CDR3 length: 14 residues. The DNA for the CDR3 is TGTGCCAGCAGCTTGGACAGGGGGGGCGATACGCAGTATTTT. It specifies CASSLDRGGDTQYF.

This sequence joins TRBV27 and TRBJ2-5, with 7 bases fitting TRBD1. Germline CDR1 and CDR2: MNHEY and SMNVEV (reference sequence). The CDR3 is 16 residues long. Unmatched junction bases numbered 13, after V lost 5 bases and J lost 4 bases. The CDR3 loop reads CASSQGGRGDGETQYF. The CDR3 DNA reads as TGTGCCAGCAGTCAAGGGGGCAGGGGAGATGGAGAGACCCAGTACTTC.